This entry lists 22 T cell receptor beta chains sequenced from one sample in a study of T cells in Graves' hyperthyroidism and ophthalmopathy. TCR beta CDR3 sequences were amplified from RNA transcripts. Using the HTBI primer set, a first-round RT-PCR was run on the TCR CDR3. TCRdb reanalysed the multiplex PCR reads using MiXCR and keeps one entry per CDR3 protein. The repertoire has hundreds of thousands of distinct CDR3 sequences, over 11% of them found once; the top ten carry more than 5%. Sequences were obtained from blood. The receptors derive from a woman under 40 with Graves' hyperthyroidism that later progressed to Graves' ophthalmopathy.

This clonotype was seen repeatedly, ten times or more. The chain is built from TRBV28 and TRBJ1-4; 8 nucleotides line up with TRBD1. V gave up 3 bases and J gave up 9 bases; unmatched junction bases: 6. This CDR3 has 14 amino acids. Per germline, CDR1 MDHEN and CDR2 SYDVKM. Here the CDR3 reads CASSLVQGAQKLFF. CDR3 in DNA: TGTGCCAGCAGTTTGGTCCAGGGGGCGCAAAAACTGTTTTTT.

In this sample, this clonotype turned up many times. V gene TRBV5-1 combines with J gene TRBJ1-2, with D uncertain. In germline, CDR1 is SGHRS, CDR2 YFSETQ. This CDR3 region has 15 residues. V lost 1 base and J lost 3, with 13 bases in between. The CDR3 DNA sequence: TGCGCCAGCAGCTTGTTCGAGGGTCAGGACTATGGCTACACCTTC. Protein sequence: CASSLFEGQDYGYTF.

In DNA form, the CDR3 reads TGTGCTCACAGCGTGATGAACACTGAAGCTTTCTTT. Its translation is CAHSVMNTEAFF. The chain employs TRBV9 and TRBJ1-1; unclear D gene. Germline V gives CDR1 SGDLS, CDR2 YYNGEE. This CDR3 region has 12 residues.

This clonotype was seen at least ten times. V and J are TRBV11-3 and TRBJ1-1; 8 bases are a match to TRBD1. This CDR3 spans 13 amino acids. V shed 5 bases and J 4 bases; nucleotides not matched to a gene: 3. Germline CDR1 SGHNT, CDR2 YENEEA. CDR3: CASSVTGGTEAFF. The CDR3 nucleotides read TGTGCCAGCAGCGTCACAGGGGGCACTGAAGCTTTCTTT. The whole variable domain, remainder taken from reference TRBV11-3 and TRBJ1-1, is EAGVVQSPRYKIIEKKQPVAFWCNPISGHNTLYWYLQNLGQGPELLIRYENEEAVDDSQLPKDRFSAERLKGVDSTLKIQPAELGDSAVYLCASSVTGGTEAFFGQGTRLTVV.

This clonotype was detected once. One junction end does not reproduce the germline sequence, and a read error may be involved. V is TRBV29-1 and J is TRBJ2-1; D is possibly TRBD1 (5 bases). The CDR3 length is 11 residues. CDR1 and CDR2 from the germline V gene are SQVTM and ANQGSEA. This chain's CDR3 is CSVVKGNEQSF. CDR3 nucleotide sequence: TGCAGCGTTGTTAAGGGGAATGAGCAGTCCTTC.

The table lists this clonotype with many counts. The chain combines TRBV2 with TRBJ2-1, with 8 bases matching TRBD2. CDR1 SNHLY and CDR2 FYNNEI come from the germline V gene. The CDR3 contains 15 residues. Unmatched junction bases numbered 4, after V lost 2 bases and J lost 4 bases. CDR3 nucleotide sequence: TGTGCCAGCAGTGAATCGGCGGGAGGTTACAATGAGCAGTTCTTC. Translation gives CASSESAGGYNEQFF.

The chain uses TRBV4-3 and TRBJ1-2; 9 nucleotides agree with TRBD1. V shed 0 bases, J shed 4 bases, and the junction held 6 bases outside the gene matches. The CDR3 extends over 16 amino acids. CDR1 LGHNA and CDR2 YSLEER come from the germline V gene. The DNA of the CDR3 is TGCGCCAGCAGCCAAGATTCGACAGGGGGGGTCTATGGCTACACCTTC. The encoded protein is CASSQDSTGGVYGYTF.

This clonotype was found a few times. V and J are TRBV4-1 and TRBJ1-1, with D possibly TRBD1 on 6 matching bases. The CDR3 covers 15 residues. Per the germline V gene, CDR1 is MGHRA and CDR2 is YSYEKL. Trimming stripped 5 bases from V and 2 bases from J, with 15 bases between. CDR3 coding DNA: TGCGCCAGCAGCAACCCACAGGGACTTAACACTGAAGCTTTCTTT. Its protein product is CASSNPQGLNTEAFF.

The genes are TRBV6-5 and TRBJ1-2, with 10 bases aligning to TRBD1. The germline V gene has CDR1 MNHEY and CDR2 SVGAGI. V lost 4 bases and J lost 0; bases outside the gene matches: 8. This CDR3 spans 17 amino acids. The CDR3 spells CASSLDRGLIANYGYTF. The CDR3 DNA reads as TGTGCCAGCAGTTTAGACAGGGGGCTGATCGCTAACTATGGCTACACCTTC.

The sample holds many counts of this clonotype. The chain carries TRBV6-1 and TRBJ1-1; D is unclear. CDR1 is MNHNS, CDR2 SASEGT, per germline. V lost 2 bases to trimming and J lost 3 bases, with 10 bases between them. The CDR3 covers 14 residues. The CDR3 sequence is CASSEMSRYTEAFF. The CDR3, as DNA: TGTGCCAGCAGTGAAATGAGTCGGTACACTGAAGCTTTCTTT.

This clonotype occurred many times. This chain uses TRBV6-2 or TRBV6-3 with TRBJ2-1; unclear D gene. Looked up from germline, CDR1 is MNHEY and CDR2 is SVGEGT. The CDR3 runs to 14 residues. The ends were cut back, 6 bases at V and 2 bases at J, with 11 bases in the middle. For the CDR3, the DNA is TGTGCCAGCAGCCGTGGGCTTGCCTACAATGAGCAGTTCTTC. Translating it yields CASSRGLAYNEQFF.

Comments on this clonotype: Germline is not matched at one junction end, which may reflect a read error. In nucleotides, the CDR3 is TGTGCCAGCGGCTTAAAGGAGGTTTACCACGAGCAGTACTTC. This codes for CASGLKEVYHEQYF. The chain is built from TRBV11-3 and TRBJ2-7; the D gene is possibly TRBD2 (5 bases). This CDR3 has 14 amino acids. Germline CDR1 and CDR2: SGHNT and YENEEA.

This clonotype was seen once. The CDR3: CASSWDLNSGANVLTF. The CDR3 DNA follows: TGTGCCAGCAGCTGGGACTTAAACTCTGGGGCCAACGTCCTGACTTTC. V usage is TRBV5-4 and J usage is TRBJ2-6, with D possibly matching TRBD2 (6 bases). The V gene's germline CDR1 is SGHNT and CDR2 YYREEE (reference sequence). V was shortened by 3 bases and J by 0 bases, with 10 bases between the two germline ends. The CDR3 has 16 residues. Full variable domain (missing parts from reference TRBV5-4 and TRBJ2-6): ETGVTQSPTHLIKTRGQQVTLRCSSQSGHNTVSWYQQALGQGPQFIFQYYREEENGRGNFPPRFSGLQFPNYSSELNVNALELDDSALYLCASSWDLNSGANVLTFGAGSRLTVL.

This clonotype was detected ten times or more. J is TRBJ2-3 and V is TRBV7-2, with 13 bases that match TRBD2. J was trimmed by 5 bases and V by 5 bases; bases with no gene match: 7. Germline values: CDR1 SGHTA, CDR2 FQGNSA. The CDR3 contains 16 residues. The CDR3 DNA reads as TGTGCCAGCAGCCTAACTAGCGGGAGGGCCATAGATACGCAGTATTTT. This codes for CASSLTSGRAIDTQYF.

About this clonotype: Because it lacks the conserved phenylalanine or tryptophan at the end, this CDR3 is likely a read error. The DNA is left out, because the CDR3 cannot be placed on it with certainty; the CDR3 is given as TCRdb lists it. This rearrangement joins TRBV20-1 to TRBJ1-1. CDR1 and CDR2 (germline): DFQATT, SNEGSKA (reference sequence). The CDR3 has 13 residues if both end residues are counted. The CDR3 here is CSARRQVNTEACL.

This clonotype turned up a few times. V is TRBV12-3 or TRBV12-4 and J is TRBJ2-2, with unresolved D. There are 14 residues in the CDR3. Trimming pared 0 bases from V and 4 bases from J, leaving 6 bases between. The CDR3 sequence is CASSLAGFTGELFF. Written as DNA, the CDR3 is TGTGCCAGCAGTTTAGCGGGATTCACCGGGGAGCTGTTTTTT.

The chain is built from TRBV19 and TRBJ1-5; D is ambiguous. From germline, CDR1 is LNHDA and CDR2 SQIVND (reference sequence). The CDR3 extends over 13 amino acids. Trimming removed 1 base from V and 9 bases from J, with 10 bases in between. Written as DNA, the CDR3 is TGTGCCAGTAGTATAGTATTTCCCGGGCCCCAGCATTTT. Protein product: CASSIVFPGPQHF. Combining the CDR3 with reference TRBV19 and TRBJ1-5 gives the whole variable domain DGGITQSPKYLFRKEGQNVTLSCEQNLNHDAMYWYRQDPGQGLRLIYYSQIVNDFQKGDIAEGYSVSREKKESFPLTVTSAQKNPTAFYLCASSIVFPGPQHFGDGTRLSIL.

This clonotype was counted many times. The genes are TRBV5-1 and TRBJ2-7; D perhaps matches TRBD1 (6 bases). The length of the CDR3 is 15 residues. CDR1 and CDR2 from the germline V gene are SGHRS and YFSETQ. Trimming left V 0 bases short and J 0 bases short, with 10 bases between. CDR3 residues: CASSLAGTTSYEQYF. CDR3 bases: TGCGCCAGCAGCTTGGCCGGGACAACCTCCTACGAGCAGTACTTC.

This clonotype showed up many times. This chain uses TRBV7-2 with TRBJ1-2; 7 bases match TRBD1. This CDR3 contains 16 residues. Germline V CDR1 and CDR2: SGHTA, FQGNSA. V lost 1 base, J lost 8 bases, and 13 bases stayed unmatched. The CDR3 DNA reads TGTGCCAGCAGCTTAGTGCCTACCAGACAGGGATACGGCTACACCTTC. The encoded protein is CASSLVPTRQGYGYTF.

The chain employs TRBV24-1 and TRBJ2-3; 9 bases are a match to TRBD1. J gave up 2 bases and V 5 bases, and 4 bases lay outside the gene matches. Germline-derived CDR1 and CDR2 are KGHDR and SFDVKD. This CDR3 comprises 15 residues. CDR3 nucleotides: TGTGCCACCAGTGGGGGACAGGGAACCACAGATACGCAGTATTTT. It translates to CATSGGQGTTDTQYF.

This clonotype occurred many times. The gene calls are TRBV20-1 and TRBJ2-5; D is possibly TRBD2 (5 bases). Germline V gene lookup returns CDR1 DFQATT and CDR2 SNEGSKA (reference sequence). V lost 6 bases to trimming and J lost 2 bases, with 10 bases between them. The CDR3 totals 12 residues. Here the CDR3 DNA reads TGCAGTGCCGTGGACTGGCAAGAGACCCAGTACTTC. It is translated as CSAVDWQETQYF.

This clonotype was detected a few times. V usage is TRBV6-2 or TRBV6-3 and J usage is TRBJ2-7, with 10 bases identical to TRBD1. The CDR3 contains 15 residues. In germline, CDR1 is MNHEY, CDR2 SVGEGT. After removal of 7 bases from V and 1 base from J, the junction contained 7 bases not matched to a gene. As DNA, the CDR3 is TGTGCCAGCACCCAGGGGACAGGGGAATCCTACGAGCAGTACTTC. It specifies CASTQGTGESYEQYF.